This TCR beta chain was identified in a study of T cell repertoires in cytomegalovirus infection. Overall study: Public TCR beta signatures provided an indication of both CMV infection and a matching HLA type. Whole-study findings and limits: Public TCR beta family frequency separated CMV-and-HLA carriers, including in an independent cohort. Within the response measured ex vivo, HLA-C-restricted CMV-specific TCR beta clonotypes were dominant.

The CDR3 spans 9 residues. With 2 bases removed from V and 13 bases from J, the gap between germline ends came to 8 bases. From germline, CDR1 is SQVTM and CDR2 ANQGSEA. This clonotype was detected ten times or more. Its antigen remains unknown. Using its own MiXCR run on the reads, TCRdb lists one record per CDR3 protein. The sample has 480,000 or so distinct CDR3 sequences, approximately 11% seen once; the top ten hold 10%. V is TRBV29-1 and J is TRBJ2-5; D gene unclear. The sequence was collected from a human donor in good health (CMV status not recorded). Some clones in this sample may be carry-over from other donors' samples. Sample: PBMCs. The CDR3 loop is CSVESAPYF. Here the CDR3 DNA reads TGCAGCGTTGAAAGTGCGCCGTACTTC.